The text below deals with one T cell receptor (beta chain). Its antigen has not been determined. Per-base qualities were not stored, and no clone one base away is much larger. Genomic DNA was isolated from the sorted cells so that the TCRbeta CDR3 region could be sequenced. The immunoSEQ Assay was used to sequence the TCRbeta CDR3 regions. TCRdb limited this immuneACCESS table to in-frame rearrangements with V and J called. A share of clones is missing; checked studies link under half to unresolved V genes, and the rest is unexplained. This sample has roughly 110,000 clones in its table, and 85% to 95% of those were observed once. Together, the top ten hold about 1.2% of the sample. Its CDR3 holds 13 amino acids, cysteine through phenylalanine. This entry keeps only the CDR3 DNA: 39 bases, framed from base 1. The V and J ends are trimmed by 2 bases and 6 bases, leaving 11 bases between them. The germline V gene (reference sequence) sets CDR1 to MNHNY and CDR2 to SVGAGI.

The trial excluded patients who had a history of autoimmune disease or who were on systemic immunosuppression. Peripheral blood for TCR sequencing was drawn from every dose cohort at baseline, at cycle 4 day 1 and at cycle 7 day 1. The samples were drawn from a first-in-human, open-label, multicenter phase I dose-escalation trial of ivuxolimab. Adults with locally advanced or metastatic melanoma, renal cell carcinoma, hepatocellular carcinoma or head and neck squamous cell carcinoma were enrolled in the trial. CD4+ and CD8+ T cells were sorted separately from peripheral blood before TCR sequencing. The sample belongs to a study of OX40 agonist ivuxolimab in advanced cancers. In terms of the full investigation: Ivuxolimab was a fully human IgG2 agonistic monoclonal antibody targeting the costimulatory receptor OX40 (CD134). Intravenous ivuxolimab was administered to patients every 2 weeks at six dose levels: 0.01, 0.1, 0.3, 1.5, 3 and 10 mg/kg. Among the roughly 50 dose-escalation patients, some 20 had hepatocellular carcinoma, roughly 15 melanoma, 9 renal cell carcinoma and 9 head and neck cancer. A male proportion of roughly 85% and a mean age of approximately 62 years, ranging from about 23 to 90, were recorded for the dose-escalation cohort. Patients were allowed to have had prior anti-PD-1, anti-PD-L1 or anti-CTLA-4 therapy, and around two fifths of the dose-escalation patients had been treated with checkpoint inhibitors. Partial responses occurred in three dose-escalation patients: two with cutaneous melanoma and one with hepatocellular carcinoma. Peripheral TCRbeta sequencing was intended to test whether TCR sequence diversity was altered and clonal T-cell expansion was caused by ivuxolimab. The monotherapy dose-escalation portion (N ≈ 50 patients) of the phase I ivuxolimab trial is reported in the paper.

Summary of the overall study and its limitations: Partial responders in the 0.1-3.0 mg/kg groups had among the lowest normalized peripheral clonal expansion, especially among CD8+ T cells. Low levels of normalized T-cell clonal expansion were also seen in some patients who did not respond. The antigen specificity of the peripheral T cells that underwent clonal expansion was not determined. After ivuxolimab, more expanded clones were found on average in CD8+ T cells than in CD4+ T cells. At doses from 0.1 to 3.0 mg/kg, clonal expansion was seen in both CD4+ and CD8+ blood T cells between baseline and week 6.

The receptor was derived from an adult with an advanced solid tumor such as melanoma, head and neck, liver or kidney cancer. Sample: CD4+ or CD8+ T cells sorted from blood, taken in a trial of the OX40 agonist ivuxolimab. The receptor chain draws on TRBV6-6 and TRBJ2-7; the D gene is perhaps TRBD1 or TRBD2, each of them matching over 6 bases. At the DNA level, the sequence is TGTGCCAGCAGTTACCTCGGGGGCGGCGAGCAGTACTTC. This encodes CASSYLGGGEQYF.